This record covers a single TCR beta chain. Its antigen remains unidentified. This entry belongs to a study of radiotherapy plus CTLA-4 blockade in lung cancer. Whole-study context: Patients showed objective responses in roughly 19% of cases and disease control in about 30%.

Points from the study as a whole: In blood, early T cell clone dynamics reportedly predicted response best, together with interferon-beta.

Germline lookup yields CDR1 LGHNA and CDR2 YSLEER. The CDR3 length is 16 residues. The V end was cut by 1 base, the J end by 0 bases, with 10 bases between. This table comes from immunoSEQ multiplex PCR, and its TCRdb copy is limited to in-frame clones, with some not included. The profile shows around 45,000 clones, over 60% of them singletons. Sequences were derived from peripheral blood, sampled from a patient treated with radiotherapy plus ipilimumab. V gene TRBV4-3 combines with J gene TRBJ1-3; D possibly corresponds to TRBD1 (5 bases). This TCR was recovered from a human donor with non-small cell lung cancer who had a partial response to radiotherapy plus ipilimumab. The CDR3 DNA reads as TGCGCCAGCAGCCAAGGGTGGGGGGGCTCTGGAAACACCATATATTTT. Amino acid sequence: CASSQGWGGSGNTIYF.